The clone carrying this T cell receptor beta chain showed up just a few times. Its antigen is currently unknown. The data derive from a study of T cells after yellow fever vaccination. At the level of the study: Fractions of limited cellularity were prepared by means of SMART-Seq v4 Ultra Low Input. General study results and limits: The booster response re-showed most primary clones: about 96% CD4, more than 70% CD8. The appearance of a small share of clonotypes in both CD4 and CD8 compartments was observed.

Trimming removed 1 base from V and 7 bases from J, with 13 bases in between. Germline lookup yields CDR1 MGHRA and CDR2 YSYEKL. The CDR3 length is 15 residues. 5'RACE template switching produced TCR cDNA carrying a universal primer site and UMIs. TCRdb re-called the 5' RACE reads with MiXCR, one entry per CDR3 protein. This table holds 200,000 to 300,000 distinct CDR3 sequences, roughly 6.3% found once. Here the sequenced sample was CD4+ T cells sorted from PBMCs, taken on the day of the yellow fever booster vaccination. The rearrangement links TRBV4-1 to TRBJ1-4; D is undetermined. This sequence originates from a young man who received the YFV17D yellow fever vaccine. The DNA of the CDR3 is TGCGCCAGCAGCCAAGGGGCCAGTCGATTTGAAAAACTGTTTTTT. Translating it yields CASSQGASRFEKLFF.